The sequence of this TCR beta chain was determined in a study of response to subunit inactivated influenza vaccine. TCRdb independently ran MiXCR on the RT-PCR reads; one entry per CDR3 protein. The profile covers roughly 700,000 distinct CDR3 sequences, with over 11% appearing a single time and around 7.3% taken by the ten largest. Points from the study as a whole: That few new T cells are recruited by each seasonal influenza vaccination was the authors' suggestion.

This clonotype came up many times. The antigen is unknown. The germline V gene has CDR1 SNHLY and CDR2 FYNNEI. V was shortened by 5 bases and J by 3 bases, with 10 bases between the two germline ends. This CDR3 contains 13 residues. The input for sequencing was PBMCs from blood, taken 14 to 15 days before vaccination. This clonotype was obtained from a man between 45 and 60 years old who received an inactivated influenza vaccine. This chain links TRBV2 with TRBJ2-5, with a possible D match to TRBD2 (5 bases). As DNA, the CDR3 is TGTGCCAGCAGTCTGACGACTAAAGAGACCCAGTACTTC. This translates into CASSLTTKETQYF.